These 4 T cell receptor beta chains share one sample of origin, sequenced in a study of cytomegalovirus exposure and HLA in healthy donors. This PCR relied on a set of 60 Vbeta primers and 13 Jbeta primers. The assay was immunoSEQ multiplex PCR, and TCRdb's table has in-frame clones only and misses some. The table has about 140,000 clones, roughly 70% seen once. Sequenced material: PBMCs. These receptor sequences come from a man aged 40-55 years in good health and CMV-seronegative.

CDR3 region: CASRTGGGSYEQYF. CDR3 nucleotides: TGTGCCAGCAGAACAGGGGGCGGCTCCTACGAGCAGTACTTC. The chain uses TRBV28 and TRBJ2-7; the match to TRBD1 covers 9 bases. CDR1 MDHEN and CDR2 SYDVKM come from the germline V gene. V was pared by 6 bases and J by 0 bases, with 3 bases of the junction left unmatched. The CDR3 has 14 residues.

The chain employs TRBV10-3 and TRBJ2-7, with no clear D. The length of the CDR3 is 14 residues. Germline CDR1 and CDR2: ENHRY and SYGVKD. V lost 4 bases and J lost 2, with 12 bases in between. The CDR3 DNA is TGTGCCATCAGTGCGTCAGTTTCAGCCTACGAGCAGTACTTC. Translated, it gives CAISASVSAYEQYF.

The rearrangement links TRBV25-1 to TRBJ2-5, with a possible D match to TRBD2 (6 bases). The CDR3 consists of 14 residues. Germline-derived CDR1 and CDR2 are MGHDK and SYGVNS. The V end lost 2 bases, the J end lost 2 bases, and 9 bases lay between the germline ends. The CDR3 here is CASSEGAGQETQYF. For the CDR3, the DNA is TGTGCCAGCAGTGAAGGGGCGGGACAAGAGACCCAGTACTTC.

This clone was counted at least ten times. The chain uses TRBV7-9 and TRBJ2-3; D is perhaps TRBD1 (6 bases). This CDR3 is 16 amino acids long. The germline CDR1 and CDR2 sequences are SEHNR and FQNEAQ (reference sequence). V gave up 5 bases and J gave up 3 bases, with 18 bases separating them. The CDR3 bases are TGTGCCAGCAGCATTCGAGACAGGCGCGGGACAGATACGCAGTATTTT. It codes for CASSIRDRRGTDTQYF.